The next 24 T cell receptor beta chains were all read from a single sample in a study of T cells in Graves' hyperthyroidism and ophthalmopathy. TCR beta CDR3 sequences were amplified from RNA transcripts. TCR CDR3 underwent first-round RT-PCR with the HTBI primer set. TCRdb re-derived calls from the multiplex PCR reads in MiXCR, one entry per CDR3 protein. Of hundreds of thousands of distinct CDR3 sequences listed, less than 20% are singletons. The sample comprised blood. The receptor source for this set is a man aged 35 to 55 with Graves' ophthalmopathy.

V and J are TRBV29-1 and TRBJ2-4, with a tentative D call TRBD2 (5 bases). V shed 1 base and J shed 10 bases, with 17 bases lying between them. This CDR3 comprises 14 residues. Per the germline V gene, CDR1 is SQVTM and CDR2 is ANQGSEA. CDR3 sequence (DNA): TGCAGCGTTGAAGGAGGTCTCGGGGTGGGGATTCAGTACTTC. It yields the protein CSVEGGLGVGIQYF. Based on the CDR3 plus reference TRBV29-1 and TRBJ2-4, the full variable domain is SAVISQKPSRDICQRGTSLTIQCQVDSQVTMMFWYRQQPGQSLTLIATANQGSEATYESGFVIDKFPISRPNLTFSTLTVSNMSPEDSSIYLCSVEGGLGVGIQYFGAGTRLSVL.

This clonotype appeared many times. This chain connects TRBV3-1 to TRBJ1-5, with TRBD1 as a possible D gene (5 bases). V lost 5 bases, J lost 11 bases, and 19 bases lay in between. From germline, CDR1 is LGHDT and CDR2 YNNKEL (reference sequence). This CDR3 has 14 residues. The CDR3 reads CASSARQRSPAQHF. CDR3 nucleotide sequence: TGTGCCAGCAGCGCCCGACAGCGGAGTCCGGCCCAGCATTTT.

The V and J genes are TRBV6-5 and TRBJ2-1, with 12 bases that match TRBD2. This CDR3 contains 19 residues. Germline lookup yields CDR1 MNHEY and CDR2 SVGAGI. V shed 2 bases, J shed 0 bases, and the junction held 8 bases outside the gene matches. CDR3 nucleotide sequence: TGTGCCAGCAGTTACAGCGCTAGCGGGGGGGGGGGCTCCTACAATGAGCAGTTCTTC. It translates to CASSYSASGGGGSYNEQFF.

This chain joins TRBV6-2 or TRBV6-3 and TRBJ2-7, with 8 bases fitting TRBD2. Germline V CDR1 and CDR2: MNHEY, SVGEGT. The CDR3 length is 17 residues. V lost 2 bases to trimming and J lost 1 base; unmatched junction nucleotides: 10. The CDR3, as DNA: TGTGCCAGCAGTTACGGTGGTAGCGGGACCGCATCCTACGAGCAGTACTTC. This gives the protein CASSYGGSGTASYEQYF.

The CDR3, as DNA: TGTGCCAGCAGTTACGGCGCCTCTGGGGCCAACGTCCTGACTTTC. It translates to CASSYGASGANVLTF. This chain uses TRBV6-2 or TRBV6-3 with TRBJ2-6; D call uncertain. The V gene's germline CDR1 is MNHEY and CDR2 SVGEGT. The CDR3 runs to 15 residues. V lost 2 bases, J lost 0 bases, and 5 bases lay in between.

The sample holds a few counts of this clonotype. The gene calls are TRBV29-1 and TRBJ1-1; D might be TRBD1 (5 bases). CDR1 SQVTM and CDR2 ANQGSEA come from the germline V gene. This CDR3 region has 12 residues. Deletions cut 3 bases from V and 1 base from J, with 6 bases between. CDR3 in amino acids: CSVEGENTEAFF. The CDR3 bases are TGCAGCGTTGAGGGGGAGAACACTGAAGCTTTCTTT.

This clonotype showed up many times. The chain carries TRBV18 and TRBJ2-3; a weak D match, TRBD2 (6 bases). The germline gives CDR1 KGHSH, CDR2 LQKENI. V lost 1 base, J lost 4 bases, and 9 bases lay in between. The CDR3 extends over 14 amino acids. The CDR3 nucleotides read TGTGCCAGCTCACCACTGGGAGGCCCAGATACGCAGTATTTT. Translating it yields CASSPLGGPDTQYF.

This clonotype was observed a handful of times. The chain carries TRBV28 and TRBJ2-4; D gene ambiguous. In germline, CDR1 is MDHEN, CDR2 SYDVKM. This CDR3 comprises 14 residues. The ends were cut back, 6 bases at V and 9 bases at J, with 18 bases in the middle. The CDR3 here is CASRQSTTPGIQYF. The DNA of the CDR3 is TGTGCCAGCAGACAGAGTACTACCCCGGGCATTCAGTACTTC.

This chain uses TRBV11-2 with TRBJ2-1; 13 bases map to TRBD2. CDR3 length: 20 amino acids. After removal of 8 bases from V and 2 bases from J, the junction contained 18 bases not matched to a gene. CDR1 is SGHAT and CDR2 is FQNNGV in the germline V gene. The CDR3 DNA follows: TGTGCCAGCGGATACCCCCCTACCGGGACTAGCGGGAATGCCTACAATGAGCAGTTCTTC. Amino acid sequence: CASGYPPTGTSGNAYNEQFF.

This clonotype was seen many times. CDR3 coding DNA: TGTGCCAGCAGCTTAACCGGGACTTCCCCCTACGAGCAGTACTTC. This sequence encodes CASSLTGTSPYEQYF. The chain joins TRBV7-2 to TRBJ2-7, with a possible D match to TRBD2 (6 bases). From germline, CDR1 is SGHTA and CDR2 FQGNSA. This CDR3 region has 15 residues. The V and J ends lost 2 bases and 2 bases respectively, with 13 bases between them.

This clonotype was counted a few times. V is TRBV28 and J is TRBJ1-4; unclear D gene. Per the germline V gene, CDR1 is MDHEN and CDR2 is SYDVKM. Deletions cut 4 bases from V and 9 bases from J, with 9 bases between. The CDR3 has 12 amino acids. CDR3: CASSYGLKKLFF. The CDR3 nucleotides are TGTGCCAGCAGTTATGGGTTAAAAAAACTGTTTTTT.

J is TRBJ2-1 and V is TRBV29-1; D uncertain. The CDR3 is made up of 12 amino acids. CDR1 SQVTM and CDR2 ANQGSEA come from the germline V gene. V lost 7 bases, J lost 8 bases, and 15 bases lay in between. As DNA, the CDR3 is TGCAGCGCCGGACCGGGTGGGGATGAGCAGTTCTTC. Its protein product is CSAGPGGDEQFF.

This clonotype has a count of ten or more. The V gene is TRBV2, the J gene TRBJ2-3; D remains unclear. Germline V gene lookup returns CDR1 SNHLY and CDR2 FYNNEI. With 3 bases removed from V and 6 bases from J, the gap between germline ends came to 19 bases. CDR3 length: 16 amino acids. As DNA, the CDR3 is TGTGCCAGCAGTGATACCCCCGGGCCCCGCCCGGATACGCAGTATTTT. Translated, it gives CASSDTPGPRPDTQYF.

This clonotype was seen a handful of times. The rearrangement joins TRBV28 to TRBJ2-3; D not resolved. V was clipped by 8 bases and J by 6 bases, with 12 bases between them. Germline-derived CDR1 and CDR2 are MDHEN and SYDVKM. The CDR3 spans 12 residues. CDR3 DNA: TGTGCCAGCCGATTTTGGGGTGATACGCAGTATTTT. It codes for CASRFWGDTQYF.

The V gene is TRBV5-1, the J gene TRBJ1-2; the D is unclear. The CDR3 consists of 12 residues. CDR1 SGHRS and CDR2 YFSETQ come from the germline V gene. Deletions cut 0 bases from V and 8 bases from J, with 8 bases between. DNA of the CDR3: TGCGCCAGCAGCTTGGAGACGGGCGGCTACACCTTC. Protein product: CASSLETGGYTF.

As to this clonotype: A much larger clone lies one base from this, so it may be a read error. This CDR3 reads CNARVEGTKNIQYF. CDR3 nucleotide sequence: TGCAATGCTAGAGTGGAGGGTACCAAAAACATTCAGTACTTC. The chain joins TRBV20-1 to TRBJ2-4; possibly TRBD2 for D (6 bases). The CDR3 runs to 14 residues. Germline V gene sequence: CDR1 DFQATT, CDR2 SNEGSKA (reference sequence).

The sample holds a few counts of this clonotype. The V gene is TRBV6-2 or TRBV6-3, the J gene TRBJ2-4, with D possibly being TRBD1 (5 bases). V was trimmed by 0 bases and J by 0 bases, leaving 12 bases between them. The CDR3 length is 17 residues. The germline V gene encodes CDR1 MNHEY and CDR2 SVGEGT. CDR3 amino acids: CASSYSLEGVAKNIQYF. DNA for the CDR3: TGTGCCAGCAGTTACTCCCTTGAAGGGGTAGCCAAAAACATTCAGTACTTC.

There are many counts of this clonotype. The genes are TRBV27 and TRBJ2-1, with a weak D call TRBD2 (6 bases). Germline CDR1 and CDR2: MNHEY and SMNVEV (reference sequence). Trimming stripped 6 bases from V and 0 bases from J, with 15 bases between. CDR3 size: 16 residues. CDR3 loop: CASSSTDGSSYNEQFF. CDR3 DNA: TGTGCCAGCAGCTCAACCGACGGGAGCTCCTACAATGAGCAGTTCTTC.

The V call is TRBV11-2, the J call TRBJ2-1, with 16 bases matching TRBD2. With V trimmed by 8 bases and J by 9 bases, 25 bases remained unmatched. Looked up from germline, CDR1 is SGHAT and CDR2 is FQNNGV. The CDR3 totals 21 residues. Here the CDR3 DNA reads TGTGCCAGCGGATACCCCCCTACCGGGACTAGCGGGGGGGGTCGGAGCGTTGAGCAGTTCTTC. It yields the protein CASGYPPTGTSGGGRSVEQFF.

This clonotype came up a few times. The gene calls are TRBV12-3 or TRBV12-4 and TRBJ1-4; TRBD1 is a possible D gene (6 bases). This CDR3 region has 15 residues. V lost 3 bases, J lost 6 bases, and 14 bases lay in between. This chain's CDR3 is CASSFRGARHEKLFF. CDR3 sequence (DNA): TGTGCCAGCAGTTTTCGGGGGGCGCGTCATGAAAAACTGTTTTTT.

This chain connects TRBV4-2 to TRBJ1-2; TRBD1 might be the D (5 bases). The CDR3 sequence is 16 residues long. Germline lookup yields CDR1 LGHNA and CDR2 YNFKEQ. Trimming shortened V by 0 bases and J by 0 bases, and 11 bases separated the two germline ends. Here the CDR3 reads CASSQDWDGANYGYTF. In DNA, the CDR3 is TGTGCCAGCAGCCAAGATTGGGACGGAGCTAACTATGGCTACACCTTC.

V usage is TRBV20-1 and J usage is TRBJ2-1; unclear D gene. Germline CDR1 DFQATT, CDR2 SNEGSKA (reference sequence). The CDR3 runs to 12 residues. V was clipped by 2 bases and J by 4 bases, with 6 bases between them. Here the CDR3 reads CSARYRYNEQFF. In DNA form, the CDR3 reads TGCAGTGCTAGATACAGATACAATGAGCAGTTCTTC.

In its sample, this clonotype was seen a few times. The chain employs TRBV4-2 and TRBJ2-7; 10 bases are a match to TRBD2. J was trimmed by 3 bases and V by 0 bases; bases with no gene match: 2. CDR1 is LGHNA and CDR2 is YNFKEQ in the germline V gene. The CDR3 covers 15 residues. The CDR3 DNA follows: TGTGCCAGCAGCCAAGAGGGGACTAGCGACTACGAGCAGTACTTC. As protein: CASSQEGTSDYEQYF.

This chain links TRBV29-1 with TRBJ2-1, with D perhaps being TRBD1 or TRBD2 (5 bases each). Trimming shortened V by 6 bases and J by 5 bases, and 14 bases separated the two germline ends. Germline values: CDR1 SQVTM, CDR2 ANQGSEA. The CDR3 is made up of 13 amino acids. The CDR3, as DNA: TGCAGCGTATCCCCCCGAGGGGACAATGAGCAGTTCTTC. Translating it yields CSVSPRGDNEQFF.